The 16 T cell receptor beta chains presented below share a single source sample, sequenced in a study of T cells in Graves' hyperthyroidism and ophthalmopathy. What was amplified from RNA transcripts were TCR beta CDR3 regions. The primer set for the first-round RT-PCR of the TCR CDR3 was HTBI. In TCRdb, the multiplex PCR reads were re-called with MiXCR into one record per CDR3 protein. The sample lists about 740,000 distinct CDR3 sequences, about 14% occurring once. Source material: blood. These receptors originate from a woman between 18 and 29 years old with Graves' hyperthyroidism.

This clonotype was observed many times. This chain connects TRBV11-2 to TRBJ2-7, with D unclear. CDR1 is SGHAT, CDR2 FQNNGV, per germline. Trimming shortened V by 1 base and J by 1 base, and 14 bases separated the two germline ends. The CDR3 spans 16 residues. This CDR3 reads CASSLGVRAKSYEQYF. The DNA of the CDR3 is TGTGCCAGCAGCTTAGGGGTTCGGGCCAAATCCTACGAGCAGTACTTC.

This clonotype has just a few counts. The gene calls are TRBV5-1 and TRBJ2-5, with 10 bases lining up with TRBD2. This CDR3 comprises 18 residues. Germline V CDR1 and CDR2: SGHRS, YFSETQ. Unmatched junction bases numbered 12, after V lost 0 bases and J lost 4 bases. DNA of the CDR3: TGCGCCAGCAGCTTGGAACCTAGCGGGAGCTCGGCGGGAGAGACCCAGTACTTC. It specifies CASSLEPSGSSAGETQYF.

This clonotype was detected only a few times. V is TRBV14 and J is TRBJ1-5, with D possibly being TRBD1 (5 bases). The CDR3 is 13 amino acids. V was cut by 3 bases and J by 8 bases, with 11 bases left in between. The germline V gene has CDR1 SGHDN and CDR2 FVKESK. The CDR3 DNA reads TGTGCCAGCAGCCACGGGACCGCAGAGCCCCAGCATTTT. Amino acid sequence: CASSHGTAEPQHF.

This clonotype was observed at least ten times. V is TRBV20-1 and J is TRBJ1-5, with 10 bases matching TRBD1. Germline CDR1 is DFQATT and CDR2 is SNEGSKA (reference sequence). J lost 6 bases, V lost 2 bases, and 7 bases had no gene match. The CDR3 contains 15 residues. CDR3 in DNA: TGCAGTGCTAGAAAGACAGGGGGCGTAGGTCAGCCCCAGCATTTT. This encodes CSARKTGGVGQPQHF.

This clonotype was found many times. The chain has TRBV6-6 and TRBJ2-7, with 9 bases identical to TRBD2. CDR3 size: 16 residues. Germline lookup yields CDR1 MNHNY and CDR2 SVGAGI (reference sequence). J was trimmed by 4 bases and V by 0 bases; bases with no gene match: 7. The CDR3 region is CASSYSDPSGNYEQYF. In DNA, the CDR3 is TGTGCCAGCAGTTACTCGGACCCTAGCGGGAATTACGAGCAGTACTTC.

This clonotype was counted a few times. V is TRBV6-9 and J is TRBJ2-3; 10 nucleotides line up with TRBD2. Germline loops: CDR1 MNHGY, CDR2 SVAAGI. This CDR3 has 17 residues. Losses at the gene ends were 3 bases for V and 5 bases for J; bases not matched to a gene: 11. The DNA of the CDR3 is TGTGCCAGCAGTTACAGACGGACTAGCGGACCCGGAGATACGCAGTATTTT. It translates to CASSYRRTSGPGDTQYF.

This clonotype was seen a few times. The chain has TRBV7-9 and TRBJ2-3, with a weak D call TRBD2 (6 bases). The germline gives CDR1 SEHNR, CDR2 FQNEAQ (reference sequence). V was cut by 3 bases and J by 2 bases, with 12 bases left in between. The CDR3 runs 15 residues. The CDR3 sequence is CASSFIADLTDTQYF. CDR3 nucleotides: TGTGCCAGCAGCTTTATAGCGGACCTCACAGATACGCAGTATTTT.

This clonotype was seen a few times. The V gene is TRBV4-2, the J gene TRBJ2-2, with D maybe TRBD2 (5 bases). Trimming took 2 bases from V and 1 from J, leaving 8 bases between them. Germline lookup yields CDR1 LGHNA and CDR2 YNFKEQ. This CDR3 spans 15 amino acids. This chain's CDR3 is CASSQYSENTGELFF. The CDR3 bases are TGTGCCAGCAGCCAATATAGCGAGAACACCGGGGAGCTGTTTTTT.

The table lists this clonotype with a few counts. This chain uses TRBV6-1 with TRBJ2-1; D remains unclear. Trimming pared 11 bases from V and 8 bases from J, leaving 19 bases between. The length of the CDR3 is 13 residues. CDR1 and CDR2 from the germline V gene are MNHNS and SASEGT. The CDR3 reads CASLESGGYEQFF. CDR3 coding DNA: TGTGCCTCGCTGGAGTCGGGTGGGTATGAGCAGTTCTTC.

This clonotype was counted many times. J is TRBJ2-4 and V is TRBV7-3; D not certain. With 5 bases removed from V and 8 bases from J, the gap between germline ends came to 13 bases. There are 13 residues in the CDR3. CDR1 and CDR2 from the germline V gene are SGHTA and FQGTGA. In nucleotides, the CDR3 is TGTGCCAGCAGCCCAGACGGAAGGGACATTCAGTACTTC. Translating it yields CASSPDGRDIQYF.

This clonotype was detected only a few times. V is TRBV7-9 and J is TRBJ2-7; D tentatively fits TRBD1 or TRBD2 (7 bases each). CDR1 is SEHNR and CDR2 is FQNEAQ in the germline V gene (reference sequence). V lost 5 bases and J 5 bases, leaving 19 bases between the germline ends. The CDR3 extends over 15 amino acids. In DNA, the CDR3 is TGTGCCAGCAGCCTAACCCAGGGGGGGGAAGACGAGCAGTACTTC. This translates into CASSLTQGGEDEQYF.

This clonotype was detected a few times. The rearrangement links TRBV9 to TRBJ2-1; the D is unclear. The ends were cut back, 3 bases at V and 11 bases at J, with 21 bases in the middle. The CDR3 extends over 15 amino acids. In germline, CDR1 is SGDLS, CDR2 YYNGEE. The CDR3 sequence: CASSAGPVDTIKQFF. The CDR3 DNA reads TGTGCCAGCAGCGCGGGCCCTGTGGATACAATCAAGCAGTTCTTC.

This chain uses TRBV5-8 with TRBJ1-2; tentatively, D is TRBD1 (5 bases). V lost 3 bases and J lost 8, with 20 bases in between. The CDR3 consists of 15 residues. Germline V lookup: CDR1 SGHTS, CDR2 YDEGEE. DNA of the CDR3: TGTGCCAGCAGCTCACCCGGGACGTTTATAAGAGGCTACACCTTC. Its translation: CASSSPGTFIRGYTF.

This chain links TRBV19 with TRBJ2-2, with 11 nucleotides matching TRBD2. After removal of 6 bases from V and 3 bases from J, the junction contained 3 bases not matched to a gene. Germline V lookup: CDR1 LNHDA, CDR2 SQIVND (reference sequence). This CDR3 spans 15 amino acids. CDR3 coding DNA: TGTGCCAGTAGGAGGGGACTAGCGGACACCGGGGAGCTGTTTTTT. This translates into CASRRGLADTGELFF.

V and J are TRBV2 and TRBJ1-1, with a tentative D call TRBD1 (5 bases). V was cut by 8 bases and J by 10 bases, with 26 bases left in between. CDR3 size: 15 residues. In germline, CDR1 is SNHLY, CDR2 FYNNEI. CDR3 DNA: TGTGCCAGCGAAGGAGGGGACGGTACGCTGGTTGTAGCTTTCTTT. Translated, it gives CASEGGDGTLVVAFF.

This clonotype was detected many times. This chain joins TRBV29-1 and TRBJ2-5; 9 bases fit TRBD2. With 4 bases clipped from V and 5 bases from J, the junction kept 8 bases outside the gene matches. The germline V gene encodes CDR1 SQVTM and CDR2 ANQGSEA. The CDR3 consists of 14 residues. The CDR3 DNA is TGCAGCGTTGCGCGAGCGGGAGGTTTGGAGACCCAGTACTTC. Its protein product is CSVARAGGLETQYF.